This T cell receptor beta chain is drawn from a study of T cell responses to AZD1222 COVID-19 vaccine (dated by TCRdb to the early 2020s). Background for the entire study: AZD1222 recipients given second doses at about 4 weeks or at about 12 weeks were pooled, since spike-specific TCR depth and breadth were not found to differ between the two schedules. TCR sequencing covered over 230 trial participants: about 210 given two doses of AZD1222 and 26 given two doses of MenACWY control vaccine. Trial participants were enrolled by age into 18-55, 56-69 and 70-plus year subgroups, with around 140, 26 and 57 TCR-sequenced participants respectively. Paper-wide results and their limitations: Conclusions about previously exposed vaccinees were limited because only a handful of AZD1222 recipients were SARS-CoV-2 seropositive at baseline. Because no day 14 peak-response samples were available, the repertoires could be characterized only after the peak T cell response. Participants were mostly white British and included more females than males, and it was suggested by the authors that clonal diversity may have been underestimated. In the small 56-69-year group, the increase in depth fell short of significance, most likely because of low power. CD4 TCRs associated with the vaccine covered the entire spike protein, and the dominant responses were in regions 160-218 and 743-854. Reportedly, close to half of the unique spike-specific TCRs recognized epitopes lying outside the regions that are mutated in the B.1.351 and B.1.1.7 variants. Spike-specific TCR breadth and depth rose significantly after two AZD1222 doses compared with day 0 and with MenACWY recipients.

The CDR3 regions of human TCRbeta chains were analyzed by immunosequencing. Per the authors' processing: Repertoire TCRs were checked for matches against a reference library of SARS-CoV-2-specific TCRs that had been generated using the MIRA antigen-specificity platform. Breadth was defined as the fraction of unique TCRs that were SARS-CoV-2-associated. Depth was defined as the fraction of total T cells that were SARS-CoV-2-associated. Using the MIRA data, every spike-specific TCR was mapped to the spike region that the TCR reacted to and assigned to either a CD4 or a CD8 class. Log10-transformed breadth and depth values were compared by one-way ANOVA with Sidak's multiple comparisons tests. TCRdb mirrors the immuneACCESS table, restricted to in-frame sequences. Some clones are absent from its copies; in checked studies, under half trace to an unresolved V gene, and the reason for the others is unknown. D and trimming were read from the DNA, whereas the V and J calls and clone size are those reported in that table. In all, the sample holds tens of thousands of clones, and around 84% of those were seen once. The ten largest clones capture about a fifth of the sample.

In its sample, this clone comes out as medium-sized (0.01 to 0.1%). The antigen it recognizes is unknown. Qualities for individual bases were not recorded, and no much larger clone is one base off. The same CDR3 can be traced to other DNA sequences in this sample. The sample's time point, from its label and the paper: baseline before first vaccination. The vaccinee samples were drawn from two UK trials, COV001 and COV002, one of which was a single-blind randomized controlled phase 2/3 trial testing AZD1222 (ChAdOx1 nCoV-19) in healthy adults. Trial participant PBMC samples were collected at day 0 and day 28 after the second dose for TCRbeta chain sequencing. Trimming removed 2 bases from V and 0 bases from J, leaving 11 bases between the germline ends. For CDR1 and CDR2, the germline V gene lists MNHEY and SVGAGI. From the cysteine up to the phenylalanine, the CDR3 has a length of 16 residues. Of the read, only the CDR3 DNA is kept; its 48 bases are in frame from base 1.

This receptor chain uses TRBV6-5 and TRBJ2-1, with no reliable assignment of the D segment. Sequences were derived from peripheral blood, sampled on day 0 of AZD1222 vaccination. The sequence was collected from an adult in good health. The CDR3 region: CASSYRRPSSYNEQFF. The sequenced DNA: TGTGCCAGCAGTTACAGACGGCCGAGCTCCTACAATGAGCAGTTCTTC.